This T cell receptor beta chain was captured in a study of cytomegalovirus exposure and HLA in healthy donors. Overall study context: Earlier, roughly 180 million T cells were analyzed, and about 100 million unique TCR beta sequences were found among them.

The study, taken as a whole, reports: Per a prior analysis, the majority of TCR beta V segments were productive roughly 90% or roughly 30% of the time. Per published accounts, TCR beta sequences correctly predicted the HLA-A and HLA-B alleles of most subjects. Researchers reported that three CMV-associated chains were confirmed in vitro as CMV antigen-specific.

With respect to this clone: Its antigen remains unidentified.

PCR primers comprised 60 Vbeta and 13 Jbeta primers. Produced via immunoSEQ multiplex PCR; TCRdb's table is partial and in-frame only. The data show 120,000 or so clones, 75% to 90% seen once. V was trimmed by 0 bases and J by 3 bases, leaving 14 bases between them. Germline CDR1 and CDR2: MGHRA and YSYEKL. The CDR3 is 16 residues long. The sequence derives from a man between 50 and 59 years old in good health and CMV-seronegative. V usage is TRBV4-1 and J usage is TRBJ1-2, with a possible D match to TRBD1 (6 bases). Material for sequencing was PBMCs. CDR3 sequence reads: CASSQDRGGFDYGYTF. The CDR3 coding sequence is TGCGCCAGCAGCCAAGACAGGGGAGGGTTTGACTATGGCTACACCTTC.